A selection of T cell receptor beta chains follows, all from one sample in a study of control samples from healthy donors and cancer patients. Using immunoSEQ multiplex PCR, the repertoire was profiled, and TCRdb retains in-frame clones only, with some absent. The repertoire includes 90,000 to 100,000 clones, approximately 90% of them detected once, and over 13% sits in the top ten. The sequencing input was blood. These receptor sequences come from a woman in her sixties or seventies in good health. CDR3s leave out the opening cysteine and the closing phenylalanine or tryptophan. Each record gives: V gene, D gene, CDR3 protein. A D gene is named only where the DNA matches it firmly.

TRBV6-1,TRBD2,ASSEWASGGQETQY
TRBV5-1,TRBD1,ASSSMGQGKGTQY
TRBV3-1/TRBV3-2,TRBD1,ASSSRQGATGYT
TRBV15,.,ATSRTGQSGEQY
TRBV7-2,.,ASSVDSLNEKLF
TRBV28,TRBD1,ASSLLGGLNTEAF
TRBV3-1/TRBV3-2,.,ASSQEAAGELF
TRBV21-1,.,ASSPYGYT
TRBV5-1,.,ASRPSTGNQPQH
TRBV29-1,.,SVGPTDTQY
TRBV5-1,TRBD1,ASRGGPRTGEETQY
TRBV7-9,TRBD1,ASSSRGGNSPLH
TRBV7-8,.,ASSPRRSYNEQF
TRBV24-1,TRBD2,ATSDPSGGSYNEQF
TRBV6-5,.,ASSQSSGLNTEAF
TRBV19,TRBD1,ASSAGTGNTEAF
TRBV16,.,ASSQSRRTDTQY
TRBV30,TRBD1,AWNPGQGSYEQY
TRBV6-5,TRBD1,ASSVGQAARQGYT
TRBV7-8,TRBD2,ASSLSRGGQGAQY
TRBV6-4,TRBD2,ASSLRAGGGEETQY
TRBV2,TRBD1,ASKGQPVSGNTIY
TRBV2,.,ASSKGFYTEAF
TRBV28,.,ASTQTRSNQPQH
TRBV2,TRBD1,ASSRDRDIGGYT
TRBV19,.,ASSITALAPLDGYT
TRBV6-1,TRBD1,ASSDNWPGGFSYGYT
TRBV2,.,ASSVRSHEQY
TRBV27,.,ASSGSRARSTEAF
TRBV7-2,TRBD1,ASTRDRVSEAF
TRBV7-6,TRBD2,ASSSGLAGEGPGELF
TRBV19,.,ASSIDGAVSYEQY
TRBV4-3,.,ASSHQLRSPGNEQF
TRBV19,TRBD1,ASREGAGTEAF
TRBV2,TRBD1,ASSEETGVKKTQY
TRBV6-4,TRBD1,ASSATGSHGYT
TRBV18,TRBD1,ASSPGGQSVEAF
TRBV13,TRBD1,ASSLAAGGNEKLF
TRBV29-1,.,SAGSMKNTEAF
TRBV25-1,TRBD2,ASSERERGRGGTDTQY
TRBV12-3/TRBV12-4,.,ASSPAGMGGYT
TRBV5-6,.,ASSLNRNLGNTIY
TRBV5-5,.,ASSLGMNTEAF
TRBV7-6,.,ASSQDTNQPQH
TRBV5-1,TRBD2,ASSLVAGRIPDHAEQY
TRBV5-1,TRBD2,ASGAGAGGNHNEQF
TRBV2,TRBD1,ASKRDREAGTGELF
TRBV12-1,.,ASSFEDRERNQPQH
TRBV5-6,TRBD1,ASSGTGGMNTEAF